This TCR beta chain was retrieved from a study of blood T cell repertoires in COVID-19. Study-level information: The samples span acute and convalescent COVID-19 from the United States, Italy and Spain. T cells, B-cell-depleted T cells, or PBMCs supplied cDNA or gDNA.

Original methodology: By means of reference gene primer amplification, nucleated cell counts were estimated. Method: immunoSEQ multiplex PCR; TCRdb's copy keeps in-frame clones and lacks some. That table is the source of V, J and clone size, and D and trimming were worked out from the DNA. The table records 55,000 to 80,000 clones, 70% to 90% of them present only once. V lost 6 bases, J lost 5 bases, and 5 bases stayed unmatched. This CDR3 is 14 amino acids long. Germline V lookup: CDR1 LGHNT, CDR2 FRNRAP. The J gene is TRBJ2-3, the V gene TRBV12-5; 10 nucleotides line up with TRBD2. The sequencing input was peripheral blood. The clonotype was recovered from a woman aged 55-69 years with acute or convalescent COVID-19. This chain's CDR3 is CASGSSGRGDTQYF. The DNA of the CDR3 is TGTGCTAGTGGGTCTAGCGGGAGAGGAGATACGCAGTATTTT.